Listed below are T cell receptor beta chains from one sample, sequenced in a study of T cells in Graves' hyperthyroidism and ophthalmopathy. Using its own MiXCR run on the multiplex PCR reads, TCRdb lists one record per CDR3 protein. The sample holds over 500,000 distinct CDR3 sequences, about a sixth seen once. Source material: blood. The origin of the receptors is a woman younger than 30 with Graves' ophthalmopathy. The CDR3 runs from the conserved cysteine through the conserved F or W. A D gene is named only where the DNA matches it firmly. Rows give clone size only sometimes, using once, few, many, or a class for an expanded clone.

clone size: NA
J gene: TRBJ1-4
V gene: TRBV20-1
D gene: NA
CDR3 DNA: TGCAGTGCCTCCCTTGGGGGCCCTAATGAAAAACTGTTTTTT
CDR3 protein: CSASLGGPNEKLFF

clone size: many
J gene: TRBJ1-1
V gene: TRBV7-9
D gene: TRBD1
CDR3 DNA: TGTGCCAGCAGCCGAGTTGACAGGGGTAACACTGAAGCTTTCTTT
CDR3 protein: CASSRVDRGNTEAFF

clone size: many
J gene: TRBJ2-7
V gene: TRBV30
D gene: NA
CDR3 DNA: TGTGCCTGGAGTATTGACTTGAGCTCCTACGAGCAGTACTTC
CDR3 protein: CAWSIDLSSYEQYF

clone size: NA
J gene: TRBJ2-7
V gene: TRBV2
D gene: NA
CDR3 DNA: TGTGCCAGCATAAGGTCCCAAGAGCAGTACTTC
CDR3 protein: CASIRSQEQYF

clone size: few
J gene: TRBJ1-4
V gene: TRBV20-1
D gene: TRBD1
CDR3 DNA: TGCAGTGCTAGAGATGGACAGGGGGCAACTAATGAAAAACTGTTTTTT
CDR3 protein: CSARDGQGATNEKLFF

clone size: many
J gene: TRBJ1-2
V gene: TRBV5-1
D gene: NA
CDR3 DNA: TGCGCCAGCAGCGGGGGGCGGCAACCGGGAGGCTACACCTTC
CDR3 protein: CASSGGRQPGGYTF

clone size: many
J gene: TRBJ2-1
V gene: TRBV29-1
D gene: NA
CDR3 DNA: TGCAGCGTCCAGCCCGACAGAGGGAATGAGCAGTTCTTC
CDR3 protein: CSVQPDRGNEQFF

clone size: many
J gene: TRBJ1-2
V gene: TRBV2
D gene: NA
CDR3 DNA: TGTGCCAGCAGTGAGTCTCAGACCGAAGACTATGGCTACACCTTC
CDR3 protein: CASSESQTEDYGYTF

clone size: many
J gene: TRBJ1-5
V gene: TRBV2
D gene: NA
CDR3 DNA: TGTGCCAGCAGTGAAGCTTGGATTAGCAATCAGCCCCAGCATTTT
CDR3 protein: CASSEAWISNQPQHF

clone size: NA
J gene: TRBJ2-2
V gene: TRBV7-2
D gene: TRBD1
CDR3 DNA: TGTGCCAGCAGCTTAGGGCTAGGGGGCCCCGGGGAGCTGTTTTTT
CDR3 protein: CASSLGLGGPGELFF

clone size: few
J gene: TRBJ2-1
V gene: TRBV6-1
D gene: NA
CDR3 DNA: TGTGCCAGCAGTGAATGGGGACCCCAGTTATACAATGAGCAGTTCTTC
CDR3 protein: CASSEWGPQLYNEQFF

clone size: NA
J gene: TRBJ1-6
V gene: TRBV6-2/TRBV6-3
D gene: TRBD1
CDR3 DNA: TGTGCCAGCAGTGCCCGGGACAGTGATAATTCACCCCTCCACTTT
CDR3 protein: CASSARDSDNSPLHF

clone size: many
J gene: TRBJ1-1
V gene: TRBV5-1
D gene: TRBD1
CDR3 DNA: TGCGCCAGCAGCTTGAACAGGGGGGCTTTCTTT
CDR3 protein: CASSLNRGAFF

clone size: NA
J gene: TRBJ2-3
V gene: TRBV6-5
D gene: NA
CDR3 DNA: TGTGCCAGCAGTTACTCGAGTAAACCACAGGGTAGCACAGATACGCAGTATTTT
CDR3 protein: CASSYSSKPQGSTDTQYF

clone size: NA
J gene: TRBJ2-4
V gene: TRBV19
D gene: TRBD1
CDR3 DNA: TGTGCCAGTAGTTCCCGGACAGGGTGGAACATTCAGTACTTC
CDR3 protein: CASSSRTGWNIQYF

clone size: NA
J gene: TRBJ2-5
V gene: TRBV20-1
D gene: NA
CDR3 DNA: TGCAGTGCCGGAAGGGGGGGAGAGACCCAGTACTTC
CDR3 protein: CSAGRGGETQYF

clone size: many
J gene: TRBJ2-3
V gene: TRBV11-2
D gene: NA
CDR3 DNA: TGTGCCAGCAGCTTAGGGGTCGTCTTAGCAGCCACAGATACGCAGTATTTT
CDR3 protein: CASSLGVVLAATDTQYF

clone size: many
J gene: TRBJ2-1
V gene: TRBV24-1
D gene: TRBD2
CDR3 DNA: TGTGCCACCAGCGATTTACTAGCGGGAGTCATGGGTGAGCAGTTCTTC
CDR3 protein: CATSDLLAGVMGEQFF

clone size: few
J gene: TRBJ2-7
V gene: TRBV27
D gene: TRBD1
CDR3 DNA: TGTGCCAGCAGTTTATCTACCGGGACAGGGAACTACGAGCAGTACTTC
CDR3 protein: CASSLSTGTGNYEQYF

clone size: NA
J gene: TRBJ1-6
V gene: TRBV27
D gene: NA
CDR3 DNA: TGTGCCACCAGACGCGGGATGTCAATTGAGCCCCTCCACTTT
CDR3 protein: CATRRGMSIEPLHF

clone size: few
J gene: TRBJ1-2
V gene: TRBV6-1
D gene: NA
CDR3 DNA: TGTGCCAGCAGTGAACTGGGTTATTATGGCTACACCTTC
CDR3 protein: CASSELGYYGYTF

clone size: NA
J gene: TRBJ2-1
V gene: TRBV20-1
D gene: NA
CDR3 DNA: TGCAGTGCTAGGCAACCCACCTACAATGAGCAGTTCTTC
CDR3 protein: CSARQPTYNEQFF

clone size: many
J gene: TRBJ2-3
V gene: TRBV20-1
D gene: TRBD2
CDR3 DNA: TGCAGTGCTAGAGATGGCCTAGCGGGGGGAATCAAAACGGGAGATACGCAGTATTTT
CDR3 protein: CSARDGLAGGIKTGDTQYF

clone size: many
J gene: TRBJ2-1
V gene: TRBV20-1
D gene: NA
CDR3 DNA: TGCAGTGCTAAGGACGGACTTTCCTACAATGAGCAGTTCTTC
CDR3 protein: CSAKDGLSYNEQFF

clone size: NA
J gene: TRBJ2-5
V gene: TRBV10-3
D gene: TRBD2
CDR3 DNA: TGTGCCATCAGTGAGCGGGAACTAGCGGCGGAGACCCAGTACTTC
CDR3 protein: CAISERELAAETQYF

clone size: many
J gene: TRBJ1-2
V gene: TRBV6-2/TRBV6-3
D gene: NA
CDR3 DNA: TGTGCCAGCAGTTACGAGGCTTACTATGGCTACACCTTC
CDR3 protein: CASSYEAYYGYTF

clone size: NA
J gene: TRBJ1-4
V gene: TRBV5-8
D gene: NA
CDR3 DNA: TGTGCCAGCAGCCCTCGCGGACAGAAAGTTCGGGGAAAACTGTTTTTT
CDR3 protein: CASSPRGQKVRGKLFF

clone size: many
J gene: TRBJ1-1
V gene: TRBV18
D gene: TRBD1
CDR3 DNA: TGTGCCAGCTCCCCCCGGGACAGGGCTGAAGCTTTCTTT
CDR3 protein: CASSPRDRAEAFF

clone size: NA
J gene: TRBJ2-2
V gene: TRBV29-1
D gene: NA
CDR3 DNA: TGCAGCGTTCTGGGCAGCACCGGGGAGCTGTTTTTT
CDR3 protein: CSVLGSTGELFF

clone size: NA
J gene: TRBJ2-5
V gene: TRBV5-1
D gene: TRBD1
CDR3 DNA: TGCGCCAGCAGCTCAGGGGCGGGACAGGGTACCCTCCTTCAAGAGACCCAGTACTTC
CDR3 protein: CASSSGAGQGTLLQETQYF

clone size: few
J gene: TRBJ2-1
V gene: TRBV29-1
D gene: NA
CDR3 DNA: TGCAGCGTGAGGCTCACGAATGAGCAGTTCTTC
CDR3 protein: CSVRLTNEQFF

clone size: few
J gene: TRBJ2-5
V gene: TRBV20-1
D gene: NA
CDR3 DNA: TGCAGTGCTAGTCCCAGGGGATGGCGCGAGACCCAGTACTTC
CDR3 protein: CSASPRGWRETQYF

clone size: few
J gene: TRBJ2-1
V gene: TRBV9
D gene: TRBD2
CDR3 DNA: TGTGCCAGCAGCCCTCAAGCTGGGGAGCGGGAGCTGGATGAGCAGTTCTTC
CDR3 protein: CASSPQAGERELDEQFF

clone size: NA
J gene: TRBJ2-1
V gene: TRBV2
D gene: NA
CDR3 DNA: TGTGCCAGCAGTGAATCGTGGGGAGCCTACAATGAGCAGTTCTTC
CDR3 protein: CASSESWGAYNEQFF

clone size: many
J gene: TRBJ1-5
V gene: TRBV30
D gene: NA
CDR3 DNA: TGTGCCTGGAGTTTACAGGACAATCAGCCCCAGCATTTT
CDR3 protein: CAWSLQDNQPQHF

clone size: NA
J gene: TRBJ1-2
V gene: TRBV30
D gene: NA
CDR3 DNA: TGTGCCTGGATTCACCCGTCCAACTCTCGTGCGGGGGTCTATGGCTACACCTTC
CDR3 protein: CAWIHPSNSRAGVYGYTF

clone size: many
J gene: TRBJ1-4
V gene: TRBV30
D gene: NA
CDR3 DNA: TGTGCCTCCCCGGGACATAGTAATGAAAAACTGTTTTTT
CDR3 protein: CASPGHSNEKLFF

clone size: many
J gene: TRBJ2-7
V gene: TRBV11-2
D gene: NA
CDR3 DNA: TGTGCCAGCAGCCCCCCGGACGCGGGCGGAGGGTACGAGCAGTACTTC
CDR3 protein: CASSPPDAGGGYEQYF

clone size: once
J gene: TRBJ1-2
V gene: TRBV15
D gene: TRBD1
CDR3 DNA: TGTGCCACCAGCCCAACAGGGGACTATGGCTACACCTTC
CDR3 protein: CATSPTGDYGYTF

clone size: many
J gene: TRBJ1-6
V gene: TRBV20-1
D gene: NA
CDR3 DNA: TGCAGTGCTAGAGATTCTAGGACCCCTGTGGGGTTTGGTTCACCCCTCCACTTT
CDR3 protein: CSARDSRTPVGFGSPLHF

clone size: many
J gene: TRBJ1-2
V gene: TRBV3-1
D gene: NA
CDR3 DNA: TGTGCCAGCAGCCCCCGAGGAAGCTATGGCTACACCTTC
CDR3 protein: CASSPRGSYGYTF

clone size: NA
J gene: TRBJ1-2
V gene: TRBV28
D gene: TRBD1
CDR3 DNA: TGTGCCAGCAGTTCCCAACAGGGGTATGGCTACACCTTC
CDR3 protein: CASSSQQGYGYTF

clone size: NA
J gene: TRBJ2-1
V gene: TRBV6-1
D gene: NA
CDR3 DNA: TGTGCCAGCCTTGACAGATTCGCCTACAATGAGCAGTTCTTC
CDR3 protein: CASLDRFAYNEQFF

clone size: many
J gene: TRBJ2-3
V gene: TRBV20-1
D gene: NA
CDR3 DNA: TGCAGTGCTACCAATACCCTTACTACCAGGTGGGCGGATACGCAGTATTTT
CDR3 protein: CSATNTLTTRWADTQYF

clone size: NA
J gene: TRBJ2-1
V gene: TRBV27
D gene: TRBD2
CDR3 DNA: TGTGCCAGCAGTCCGGGACTAGCGGGAGGATCTAATGAGCAGTTCTTC
CDR3 protein: CASSPGLAGGSNEQFF

clone size: NA
J gene: TRBJ2-5
V gene: TRBV6-2/TRBV6-3
D gene: NA
CDR3 DNA: TGTGCCAGCAGTGTAACGGGGTACCCTCAAGAGACCCAGTACTTC
CDR3 protein: CASSVTGYPQETQYF

clone size: NA
J gene: TRBJ1-1
V gene: TRBV15
D gene: TRBD1
CDR3 DNA: TGTGCCACCAGCCGGGACAGGGGGACGAACACTGAAGCTTTCTTT
CDR3 protein: CATSRDRGTNTEAFF

clone size: NA
J gene: TRBJ1-2
V gene: TRBV29-1
D gene: TRBD1
CDR3 DNA: TGCAGCGTTGAGACAGGGGCCTATGGCTACACCTTC
CDR3 protein: CSVETGAYGYTF

clone size: NA
J gene: TRBJ2-6
V gene: TRBV27
D gene: TRBD1
CDR3 DNA: TGTGCCAGCAGTTCGGGACAGGGGGGGTACTCTGGGGCCAACGTCCTGACTTTC
CDR3 protein: CASSSGQGGYSGANVLTF

clone size: NA
J gene: TRBJ2-6
V gene: TRBV5-6
D gene: TRBD2
CDR3 DNA: TGTGCCAGCAGCTTGGTAGCGGGATTTGGGGCCAACGTCCTGACTTTC
CDR3 protein: CASSLVAGFGANVLTF

clone size: few
J gene: TRBJ1-1
V gene: TRBV19
D gene: NA
CDR3 DNA: TGTGCCAGTAGTCATCAGGGCAGGAGGAACACTGAAGCTTTCTTT
CDR3 protein: CASSHQGRRNTEAFF

clone size: many
J gene: TRBJ1-1
V gene: TRBV20-1
D gene: TRBD1
CDR3 DNA: TGCAGTGCTAGCGGACAGGTTACGAACACTGAAGCTTTCTTT
CDR3 protein: CSASGQVTNTEAFF

clone size: NA
J gene: TRBJ2-2
V gene: TRBV5-1
D gene: NA
CDR3 DNA: TGCGCCAGCAGCTCAGCTACTTCGGGCGGGGAGCTGTTTTTT
CDR3 protein: CASSSATSGGELFF

clone size: few
J gene: TRBJ2-1
V gene: TRBV5-1
D gene: NA
CDR3 DNA: TGCGCCAGCAGGCAGGAGGTCCATGAGCAGTTCTTC
CDR3 protein: CASRQEVHEQFF